This TCR beta chain appears in the sequencing data of a study of CD8+CD57+ T cells in acquired aplastic anemia. Turning to the study itself: Sorted CD4+ and CD8+ cell DNA averaged 3.2 ug. Healthy donors had, on average, roughly 9.8 million reads for their CD4+ cells.

V lost 7 bases to trimming and J lost 1 base, with 13 bases between them. Germline V CDR1 and CDR2: MNHEY, SVGAGI. CDR3 length equals 14 residues. Whole-study findings and limits: Overlapping CD8+ CDR3 repertoires of patients and controls contained about 27 shared sequences. Controls and patients did not differ significantly in CD8+ Simpson's diversity.

This clonotype was seen at least ten times. The antigen is unknown. According to the study, genomic DNA was the template for TCR beta VDJ and CDR3 profiling. MiXCR, applied by TCRdb to the reads, yields one record per CDR3 protein. Among about 400,000 distinct CDR3 sequences listed, about two thirds were seen once. This clonotype originated in a human donor in good health, serving as a control. Sequencing was performed on sorted CD4+, CD8+, or CD8+CD57+ T cells (not recorded which) from PBMCs. This sequence joins TRBV6-5 and TRBJ1-2, with a tentative D call TRBD1 (5 bases). The CDR3 here is CASKIGQGNYGYTF. The CDR3 nucleotides read TGTGCCAGCAAAATTGGGCAGGGTAACTATGGCTACACCTTC.